This T cell receptor beta chain was profiled in a study of beta chain features in type 1 diabetes. On the study more broadly: Patients and healthy donors were similar in age, gender and cell yields.

This clone was seen ten or more times. Trimming at V came to 3 bases and at J to 3 bases, leaving 8 bases not matched to a gene. This CDR3 is 16 amino acids long. Germline V gene lookup returns CDR1 MNHEY and CDR2 SVGAGI. Expressed TCRB transcripts were sequenced because the entire RNA isolate underwent reverse transcription. The assay was immunoSEQ multiplex PCR, and TCRdb's table has in-frame clones only and misses some. The sample has almost 350,000 clones; around 8% are singletons. The sample taken for sequencing was central memory CD4+ T cells from blood. The sequence was obtained from a woman between 18 and 30 years old in good health. The chain recombines TRBV6-5 with TRBJ2-3; TRBD2 agrees at 8 bases. CDR3 sequence reads: CASSYQSGGVTDTQYF. CDR3 bases: TGTGCCAGCAGTTATCAATCGGGAGGGGTAACAGATACGCAGTATTTT.